This TCR beta chain originates from a study of identical twins. V was cut by 3 bases and J by 8 bases, with 19 bases left in between. The CDR3 spans 15 residues. Per germline, CDR1 DFQATT and CDR2 SNEGSKA (reference sequence). TCRdb called the 5' RACE reads again in MiXCR, with one record for every CDR3 protein. The table lists hundreds of thousands of distinct CDR3 sequences, about 8.1% of them singletons. The sample was also reused in another study, on yellow fever vaccine responses in identical twins.

The chain uses TRBV20-1 and TRBJ2-2; possibly TRBD1 or TRBD2 for D (6 bases each). This clonotype was obtained from a woman between 18 and 29 years old in good health. Sequenced: memory (CD45RO+) T cells sorted from blood. The CDR3 DNA follows: TGCAGTGCTAGGGCGGGACAAACTAAATTGGGGGAGCTGTTTTTT. It codes for CSARAGQTKLGELFF.